The T cell receptor beta chain under discussion was sequenced for a study of radiation and T cells in renal cell carcinoma. The V gene's germline CDR1 is LNHNV and CDR2 YYDKDF (reference sequence). The V gene lost 3 bases and the J gene lost 2 bases, with 10 bases spanning the gap. The CDR3 loop spans 14 amino acids. TCRdb's copy holds only in-frame clones and misses some; the assay was immunoSEQ multiplex PCR. Of just under 150,000 clones listed, 86% are singletons. Time point denoted: blood 4 weeks post-SBRT, at nephrectomy. Sample treatment: 15 Gy SBRT to primary tumor, nephrectomy 4 weeks later. The sequencing used blood, collected from a patient whose treatment included radiotherapy and nephrectomy. The TCR comes from a woman in her 50s with renal cell carcinoma. This sequence joins TRBV15 and TRBJ2-5; tentatively, D is TRBD1 (6 bases). The CDR3 sequence is CATSRDRNQETQYF. CDR3 coding DNA: TGTGCCACCAGCAGGGACAGAAATCAAGAGACCCAGTACTTC.